The 12 T cell receptor beta chains given below trace back to one sample, sequenced in a study of blood T cell repertoires in COVID-19. Using immunoSEQ multiplex PCR, the repertoire was profiled, and TCRdb retains in-frame clones only, with some absent. The sample has roughly 240,000 clones; about 90% are singletons. Sequenced material: peripheral blood. Receptor source: a woman aged 25-40 years who had recovered from COVID-19.

This rearrangement joins TRBV23-1 to TRBJ2-1; TRBD2 aligns across 8 bases. TRBV23-1 is an ORF; its function is uncertain. V shed 3 bases and J 1 base; nucleotides not matched to a gene: 8. The CDR3 contains 17 residues. The CDR3 is CASSQGGLAGSYNEQFF. The CDR3 DNA reads TGCGCCAGCAGTCAGGGCGGTCTAGCGGGTTCCTACAATGAGCAGTTCTTC.

This clone was counted a single time. This chain links TRBV18 with TRBJ1-5, with TRBD1 as a possible D gene (5 bases). V shed 6 bases and J shed 1 base, with 16 bases lying between them. Germline V gene data show CDR1 as KGHSH and CDR2 as LQKENI. This CDR3 region has 16 residues. The CDR3, as DNA: TGTGCCAGCTCCCTAGTCGGGGGTGACAGCAATCAGCCCCAGCATTTT. Amino acids: CASSLVGGDSNQPQHF.

This clone was counted only a few times. The rearrangement uses TRBV11-1 and TRBJ2-1, with TRBD1 matching over 9 bases. The V gene end was trimmed by 4 bases and the J gene end by 3 bases; junction bases not matched to a gene: 7. Looked up from germline, CDR1 is SGHAT and CDR2 is FQDESV (reference sequence). The CDR3 runs to 16 residues. The CDR3 protein is CASSSYRTGVYNEQFF. The CDR3 nucleotides read TGTGCCAGCAGCTCCTACAGGACAGGGGTCTACAATGAGCAGTTCTTC. Drawing the rest from reference TRBV11-1 and TRBJ2-1, the complete variable domain is EAEVAQSPRYKITEKSQAVAFWCDPISGHATLYWYRQILGQGPELLVQFQDESVVDDSQLPKDRFSAERLKGVDSTLKIQPAELGDSAMYLCASSSYRTGVYNEQFFGPGTRLTVL.

This clone was seen a single time. The rearrangement links TRBV7-9 to TRBJ2-7; possible D gene TRBD1, 5 bases. V lost 8 bases to trimming and J lost 1 base, with 9 bases between them. Germline assignment: CDR1 SEHNR and CDR2 FQNEAQ (reference sequence). The CDR3 sequence is 12 residues long. CDR3 sequence (DNA): TGTGCCAGCGGGGCAGTGTCCTACGAGCAGTACTTC. Translating gives CASGAVSYEQYF. Full variable domain (remainder filled in from reference TRBV7-9 and TRBJ2-7): DTGVSQNPRHKITKRGQNVTFRCDPISEHNRLYWYRQTLGQGPEFLTYFQNEAQLEKSRLLSDRFSAERPKGSFSTLEIQRTEQGDSAMYLCASGAVSYEQYFGPGTRLTVT.

The V and J genes are TRBV5-6 and TRBJ1-2; no firm D call. Germline V gives CDR1 SGHDT, CDR2 YYEEEE. V gave up 0 bases and J gave up 7 bases, with 4 bases separating them. The CDR3 is 11 residues long. CDR3: CASSLGGGYTF. CDR3 DNA: TGTGCCAGCAGCTTGGGAGGTGGCTACACCTTC.

The chain employs TRBV29-1 and TRBJ1-2; D perhaps matches TRBD1 (5 bases). CDR1 SQVTM and CDR2 ANQGSEA come from the germline V gene. Trimming removed 5 bases from V and 6 bases from J, with 10 bases in between. The CDR3 covers 11 residues. CDR3 residues: CSVLWGDGYTF. The CDR3 region has the DNA TGCAGCGTTTTATGGGGGGATGGCTACACCTTC.

This sequence joins TRBV9 and TRBJ2-1; tentative D call: TRBD1 (6 bases). The CDR3 runs 18 residues. Germline CDR1 and CDR2: SGDLS and YYNGEE. Trimming removed 4 bases at V and 4 bases at J, with 24 bases between. The CDR3 spells CASSSQYQGSFSYNEQFF. The CDR3 nucleotides read TGTGCCAGCAGCTCCCAGTATCAGGGGTCGTTTTCATACAATGAGCAGTTCTTC.

The chain joins TRBV18 to TRBJ1-3, with D perhaps TRBD1 (5 bases). Trimming pared 5 bases from V and 2 bases from J, leaving 10 bases between. This CDR3 region has 14 residues. Germline V gene sequence: CDR1 KGHSH, CDR2 LQKENI. CDR3 sequence reads: CASSTGDPGNTIYF. The DNA for the CDR3 is TGTGCCAGCTCAACAGGAGATCCTGGAAACACCATATATTTT.

The chain links TRBV4-2 to TRBJ2-3; 10 bases map to TRBD2. CDR3 length: 17 residues. Germline V gene lookup returns CDR1 LGHNA and CDR2 YNFKEQ. V gave up 0 bases and J gave up 1 base; unmatched junction bases: 4. The CDR3 DNA is TGTGCCAGCAGCCAAGAACCTAGCGGGGGTGGCACAGATACGCAGTATTTT. It translates to CASSQEPSGGGTDTQYF.

The chain uses TRBV6-4 and TRBJ1-1; TRBD1 might be the D (5 bases). Trimming shortened V by 2 bases and J by 1 base, and 8 bases separated the two germline ends. CDR3 size: 14 residues. Germline CDR1 and CDR2: MRHNA and SNTAGT. Here the CDR3 reads CASSDSGANTEAFF. The CDR3 DNA sequence: TGTGCCAGCAGTGACAGTGGGGCGAACACTGAAGCTTTCTTT.

This chain uses TRBV7-9 with TRBJ1-2; weak D call: TRBD1 (6 bases). This CDR3 region has 17 residues. The germline V and J ends were trimmed by 4 bases and 6 bases, with 24 bases remaining between them. In germline, CDR1 is SEHNR, CDR2 FQNEAQ (reference sequence). The CDR3 bases are TGTGCCAGCAGCTCAACTACAACCACAGGGCTCGAGGATGGCTACACCTTC. Translating gives CASSSTTTTGLEDGYTF.

The chain uses TRBV2 and TRBJ1-1; possible D gene TRBD1, 6 bases. The V end was cut by 6 bases, the J end by 11 bases, with 16 bases between. This CDR3 has 12 residues. The germline CDR1 and CDR2 sequences are SNHLY and FYNNEI. CDR3 nucleotides: TGTGCCAGCAGGCAGGGGCCGGGCTTGGCTTTCTTT. Translated: CASRQGPGLAFF. Filled out from reference TRBV2 and TRBJ1-1, the complete variable domain reads EPEVTQTPSHQVTQMGQEVILRCVPISNHLYFYWYRQILGQKVEFLVSFYNNEISEKSEIFDDQFSVERPDGSNFTLKIRSTKLEDSAMYFCASRQGPGLAFFGQGTRLTVV.